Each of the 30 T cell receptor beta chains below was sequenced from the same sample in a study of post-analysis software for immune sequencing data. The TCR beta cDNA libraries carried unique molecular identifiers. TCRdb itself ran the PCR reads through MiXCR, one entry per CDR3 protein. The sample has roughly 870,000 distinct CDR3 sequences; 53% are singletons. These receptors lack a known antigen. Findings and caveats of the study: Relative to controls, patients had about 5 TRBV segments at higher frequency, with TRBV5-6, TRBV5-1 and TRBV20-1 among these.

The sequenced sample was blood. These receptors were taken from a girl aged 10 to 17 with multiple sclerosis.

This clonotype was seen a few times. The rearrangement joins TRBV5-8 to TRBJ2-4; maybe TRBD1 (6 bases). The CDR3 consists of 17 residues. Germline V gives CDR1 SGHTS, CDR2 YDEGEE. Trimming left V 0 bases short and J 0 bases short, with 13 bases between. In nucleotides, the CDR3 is TGTGCCAGCAGCTTGGGAGGACAGCCACTAGCCAAAAACATTCAGTACTTC. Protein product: CASSLGGQPLAKNIQYF.

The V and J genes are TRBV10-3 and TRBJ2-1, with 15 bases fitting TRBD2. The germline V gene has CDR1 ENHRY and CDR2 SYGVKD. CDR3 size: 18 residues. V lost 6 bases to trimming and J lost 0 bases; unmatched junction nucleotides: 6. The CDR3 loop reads CAIRSGTSGRSSYNEQFF. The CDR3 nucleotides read TGTGCCATCAGATCCGGGACTAGCGGGAGGTCCTCCTACAATGAGCAGTTCTTC.

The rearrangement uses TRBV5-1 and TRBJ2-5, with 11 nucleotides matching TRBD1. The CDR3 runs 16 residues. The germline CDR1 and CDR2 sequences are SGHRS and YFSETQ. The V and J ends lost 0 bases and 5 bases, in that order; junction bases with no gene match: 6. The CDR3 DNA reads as TGCGCCAGCAGCTTGGGGAGGACAGGGGGCCGGGAGACCCAGTACTTC. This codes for CASSLGRTGGRETQYF.

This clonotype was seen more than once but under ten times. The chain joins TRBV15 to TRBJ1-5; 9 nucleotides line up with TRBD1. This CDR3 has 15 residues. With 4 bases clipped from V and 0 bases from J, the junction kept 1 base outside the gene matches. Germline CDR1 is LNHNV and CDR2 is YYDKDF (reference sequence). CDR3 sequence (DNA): TGTGCCACCAGCACGGACAGGGGTAGCAATCAGCCCCAGCATTTT. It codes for CATSTDRGSNQPQHF. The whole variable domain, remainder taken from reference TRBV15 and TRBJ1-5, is DAMVIQNPRYQVTQFGKPVTLSCSQTLNHNVMYWYQQKSSQAPKLLFHYYDKDFNNEADTPDNFQSRRPNTSFCFLDIRSPGLGDTAMYLCATSTDRGSNQPQHFGDGTRLSIL.

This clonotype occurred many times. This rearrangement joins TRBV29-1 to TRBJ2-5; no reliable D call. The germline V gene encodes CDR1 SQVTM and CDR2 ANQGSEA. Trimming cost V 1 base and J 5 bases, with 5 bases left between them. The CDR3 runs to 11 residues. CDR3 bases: TGCAGCGTTGAAGGGGTGGAGACCCAGTACTTC. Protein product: CSVEGVETQYF. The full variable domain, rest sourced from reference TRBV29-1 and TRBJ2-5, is SAVISQKPSRDICQRGTSLTIQCQVDSQVTMMFWYRQQPGQSLTLIATANQGSEATYESGFVIDKFPISRPNLTFSTLTVSNMSPEDSSIYLCSVEGVETQYFGPGTRLLVL.

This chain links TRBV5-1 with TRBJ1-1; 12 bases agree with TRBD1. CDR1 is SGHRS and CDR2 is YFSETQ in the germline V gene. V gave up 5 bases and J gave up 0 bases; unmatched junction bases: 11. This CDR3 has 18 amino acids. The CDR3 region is CASSRGFGTGGMNTEAFF. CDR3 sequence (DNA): TGCGCCAGCAGTCGGGGTTTTGGGACAGGGGGCATGAACACTGAAGCTTTCTTT. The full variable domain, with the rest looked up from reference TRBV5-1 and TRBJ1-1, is KAGVTQTPRYLIKTRGQQVTLSCSPISGHRSVSWYQQTPGQGLQFLFEYFSETQRNKGNFPGRFSGRQFSNSRSEMNVSTLELGDSALYLCASSRGFGTGGMNTEAFFGQGTRLTVV.

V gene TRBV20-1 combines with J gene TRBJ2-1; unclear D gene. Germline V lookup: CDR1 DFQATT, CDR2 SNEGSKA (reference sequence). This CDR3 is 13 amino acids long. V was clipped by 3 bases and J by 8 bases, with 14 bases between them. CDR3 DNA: TGCAGTGCTAGCGGACCCACTCCGGATGAGCAGTTCTTC. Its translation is CSASGPTPDEQFF.

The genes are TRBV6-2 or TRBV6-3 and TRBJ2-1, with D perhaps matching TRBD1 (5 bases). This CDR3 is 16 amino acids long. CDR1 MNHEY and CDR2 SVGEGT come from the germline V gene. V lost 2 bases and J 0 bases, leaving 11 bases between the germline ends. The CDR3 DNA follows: TGTGCCAGCAGTTACAATAGGGGCGCCTCCTACAATGAGCAGTTCTTC. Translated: CASSYNRGASYNEQFF.

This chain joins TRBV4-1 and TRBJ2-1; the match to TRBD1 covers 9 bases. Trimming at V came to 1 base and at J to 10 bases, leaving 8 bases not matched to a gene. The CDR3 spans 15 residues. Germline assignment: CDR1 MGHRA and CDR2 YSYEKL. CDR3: CASSQGGTGHREQFF. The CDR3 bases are TGCGCCAGCAGCCAAGGAGGGACAGGGCACCGGGAGCAGTTCTTC.

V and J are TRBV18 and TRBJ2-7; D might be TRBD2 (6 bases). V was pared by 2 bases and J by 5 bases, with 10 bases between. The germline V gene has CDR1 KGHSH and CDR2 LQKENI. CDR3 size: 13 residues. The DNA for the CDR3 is TGTGCCAGCTCACCAGGACTACGGAACGAGCAGTACTTC. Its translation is CASSPGLRNEQYF.

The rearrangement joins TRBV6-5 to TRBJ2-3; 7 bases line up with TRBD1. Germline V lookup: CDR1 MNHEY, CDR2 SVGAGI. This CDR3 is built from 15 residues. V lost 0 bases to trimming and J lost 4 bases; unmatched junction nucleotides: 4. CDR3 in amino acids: CASSYSRDRADTQYF. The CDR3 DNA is TGTGCCAGCAGTTACTCGCGAGACAGGGCAGATACGCAGTATTTT.

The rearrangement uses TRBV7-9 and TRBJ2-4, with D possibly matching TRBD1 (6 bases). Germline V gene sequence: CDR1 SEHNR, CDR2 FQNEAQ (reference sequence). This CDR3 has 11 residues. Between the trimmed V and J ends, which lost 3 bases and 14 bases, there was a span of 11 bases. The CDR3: CASSFQGIEYF. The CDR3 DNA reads TGTGCCAGCAGCTTCCAGGGGATTGAGTACTTC.

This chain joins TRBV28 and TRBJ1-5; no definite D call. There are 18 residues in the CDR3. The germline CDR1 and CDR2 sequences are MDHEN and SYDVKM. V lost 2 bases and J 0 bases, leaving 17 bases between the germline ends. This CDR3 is CASSLPGRWSNSNQPQHF. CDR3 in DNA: TGTGCCAGCAGTTTACCTGGACGTTGGAGTAATAGCAATCAGCCCCAGCATTTT. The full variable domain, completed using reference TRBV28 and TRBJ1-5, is DVKVTQSSRYLVKRTGEKVFLECVQDMDHENMFWYRQDPGLGLRLIYFSYDVKMKEKGDIPEGYSVSREKKERFSLILESASTNQTSMYLCASSLPGRWSNSNQPQHFGDGTRLSIL.

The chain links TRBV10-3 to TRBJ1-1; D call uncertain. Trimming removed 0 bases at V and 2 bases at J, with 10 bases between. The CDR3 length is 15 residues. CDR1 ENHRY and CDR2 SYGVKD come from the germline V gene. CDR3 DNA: TGTGCCATCAGTGAGTCGCGGGTAGGCAACACTGAAGCTTTCTTT. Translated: CAISESRVGNTEAFF.

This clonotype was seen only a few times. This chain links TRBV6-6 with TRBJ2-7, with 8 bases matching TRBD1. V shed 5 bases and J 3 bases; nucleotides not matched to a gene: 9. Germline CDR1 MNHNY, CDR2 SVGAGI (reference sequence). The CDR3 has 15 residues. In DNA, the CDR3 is TGTGCCAGCAGTGGGGGGAGACAGGGGTTCTACGAGCAGTACTTC. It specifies CASSGGRQGFYEQYF.

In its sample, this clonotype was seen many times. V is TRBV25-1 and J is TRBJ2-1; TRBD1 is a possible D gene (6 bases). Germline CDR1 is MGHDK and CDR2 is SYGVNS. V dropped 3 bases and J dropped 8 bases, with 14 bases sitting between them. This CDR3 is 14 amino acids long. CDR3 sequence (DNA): TGTGCCAGCAGTGATTCAGGGGCCGGGGATGAGCAGTTCTTC. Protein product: CASSDSGAGDEQFF.

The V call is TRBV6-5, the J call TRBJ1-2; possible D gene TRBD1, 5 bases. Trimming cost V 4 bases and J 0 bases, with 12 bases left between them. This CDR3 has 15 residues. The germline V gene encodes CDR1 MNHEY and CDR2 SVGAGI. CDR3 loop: CASSSPRVANYGYTF. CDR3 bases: TGTGCCAGCAGTTCCCCCAGGGTGGCTAACTATGGCTACACCTTC.

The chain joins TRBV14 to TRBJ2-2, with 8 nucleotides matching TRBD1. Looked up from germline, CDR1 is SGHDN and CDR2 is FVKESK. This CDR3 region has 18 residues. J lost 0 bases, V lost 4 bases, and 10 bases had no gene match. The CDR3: CASSPYRTGPSNTGELFF. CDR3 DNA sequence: TGTGCCAGCAGCCCTTATCGGACAGGGCCTTCGAACACCGGGGAGCTGTTTTTT.

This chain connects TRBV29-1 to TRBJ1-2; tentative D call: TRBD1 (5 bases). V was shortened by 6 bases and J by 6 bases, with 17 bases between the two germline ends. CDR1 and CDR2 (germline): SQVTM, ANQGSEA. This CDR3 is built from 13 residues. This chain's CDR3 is CSVRGVLKNGYTF. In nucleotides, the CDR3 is TGCAGCGTCCGGGGCGTGCTCAAAAATGGCTACACCTTC.

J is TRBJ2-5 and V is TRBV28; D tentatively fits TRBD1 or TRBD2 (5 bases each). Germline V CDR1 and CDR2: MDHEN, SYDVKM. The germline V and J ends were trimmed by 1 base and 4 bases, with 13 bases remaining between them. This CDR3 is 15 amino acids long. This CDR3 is CASSLSTWGRETQYF. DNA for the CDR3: TGTGCCAGCAGTTTATCGACTTGGGGGAGAGAGACCCAGTACTTC.

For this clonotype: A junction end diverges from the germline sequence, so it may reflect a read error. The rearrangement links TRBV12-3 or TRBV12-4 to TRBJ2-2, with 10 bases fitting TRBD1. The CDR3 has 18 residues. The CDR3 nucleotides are TGTGCCAGCAGCGACGGGACAGGGGTCATTAGTTCCACCGGGGAGCGGTTTTTT. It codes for CASSDGTGVISSTGERFF.

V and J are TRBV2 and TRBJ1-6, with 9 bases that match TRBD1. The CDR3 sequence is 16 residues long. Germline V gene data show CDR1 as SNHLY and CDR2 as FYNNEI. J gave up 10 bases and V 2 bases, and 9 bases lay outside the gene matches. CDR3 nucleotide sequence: TGTGCCAGCAGTGAACGGAGAGGACAGGGGTACTCACCCCTCCACTTT. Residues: CASSERRGQGYSPLHF.

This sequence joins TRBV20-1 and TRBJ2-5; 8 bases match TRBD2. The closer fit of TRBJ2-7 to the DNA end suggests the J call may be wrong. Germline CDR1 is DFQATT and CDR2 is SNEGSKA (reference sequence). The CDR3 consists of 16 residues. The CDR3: CSARGSGGRWTYEQYF. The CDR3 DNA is TGCAGTGCTAGAGGTTCGGGCGGGAGGTGGACCTACGAGCAGTACTTC.

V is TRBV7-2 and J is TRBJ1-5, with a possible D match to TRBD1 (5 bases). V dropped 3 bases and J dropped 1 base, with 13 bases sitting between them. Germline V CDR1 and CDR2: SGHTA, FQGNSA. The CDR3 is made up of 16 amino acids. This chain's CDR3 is CASSLGGRVSNQPQHF. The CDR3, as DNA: TGTGCCAGCAGCTTGGGGGGGAGGGTAAGCAATCAGCCCCAGCATTTT.

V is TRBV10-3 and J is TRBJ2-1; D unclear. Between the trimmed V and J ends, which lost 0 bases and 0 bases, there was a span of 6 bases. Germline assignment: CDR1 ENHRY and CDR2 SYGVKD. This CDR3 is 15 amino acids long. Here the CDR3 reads CAISESVGSYNEQFF. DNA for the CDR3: TGTGCCATCAGTGAGTCGGTGGGCTCCTACAATGAGCAGTTCTTC.

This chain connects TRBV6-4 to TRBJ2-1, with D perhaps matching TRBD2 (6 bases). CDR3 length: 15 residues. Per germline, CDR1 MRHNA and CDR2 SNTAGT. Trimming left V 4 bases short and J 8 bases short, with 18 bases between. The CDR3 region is CASSARLVGTDEQFF. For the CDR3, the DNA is TGTGCCAGCAGTGCCCGACTAGTGGGAACAGATGAGCAGTTCTTC.

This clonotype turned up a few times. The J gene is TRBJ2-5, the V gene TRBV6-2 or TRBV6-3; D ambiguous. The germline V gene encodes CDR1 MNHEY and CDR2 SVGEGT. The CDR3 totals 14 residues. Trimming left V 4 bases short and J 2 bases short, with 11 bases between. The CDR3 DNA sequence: TGTGCCAGCAGTTCCGGTCTAGAACAAGAGACCCAGTACTTC. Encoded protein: CASSSGLEQETQYF.

CDR3 bases: TGCAGCGTTACGGGACTGAGAGCGGCCTCCGAGCAGTACTTC. This translates into CSVTGLRAASEQYF. This chain uses TRBV29-1 with TRBJ2-5, with D tentatively TRBD2 (6 bases). The J call may be mistaken, given a closer DNA end match to TRBJ2-7. This CDR3 is built from 14 residues. Germline lookup yields CDR1 SQVTM and CDR2 ANQGSEA.

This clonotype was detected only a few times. In DNA, the CDR3 is TGCGCCAGCAGCCAAGAAGGACTTTCCCTAGGGCAGTTCTTC. It is translated as CASSQEGLSLGQFF. This chain uses TRBV4-1 with TRBJ2-1; tentative D call: TRBD2 (5 bases). The CDR3 extends over 14 amino acids. Trimming shortened V by 0 bases and J by 12 bases, and 15 bases separated the two germline ends. The germline CDR1 and CDR2 sequences are MGHRA and YSYEKL.

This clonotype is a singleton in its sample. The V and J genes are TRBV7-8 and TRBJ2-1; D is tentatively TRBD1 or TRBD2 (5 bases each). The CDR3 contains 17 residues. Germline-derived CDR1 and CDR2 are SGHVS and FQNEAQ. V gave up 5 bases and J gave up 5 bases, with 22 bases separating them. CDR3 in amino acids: CASSLLDPGRSNNEQFF. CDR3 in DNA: TGTGCCAGCAGCCTTCTCGATCCGGGACGGAGCAACAATGAGCAGTTCTTC.